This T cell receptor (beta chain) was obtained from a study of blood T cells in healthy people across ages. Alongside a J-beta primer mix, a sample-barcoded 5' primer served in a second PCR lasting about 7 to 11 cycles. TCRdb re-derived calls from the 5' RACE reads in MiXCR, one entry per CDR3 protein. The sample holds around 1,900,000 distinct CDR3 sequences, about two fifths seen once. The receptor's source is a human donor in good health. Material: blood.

CDR3 protein: CASSPIAGQTYEQFF. The CDR3 nucleotides read TGTGCCAGCAGCCCCATCGCGGGACAGACCTACGAGCAGTTCTTC. The chain couples TRBV14 to TRBJ2-1, with D tentatively TRBD1 (7 bases). V was clipped by 4 bases and J by 10 bases, with 20 bases between them. The CDR3 consists of 15 residues. In germline, CDR1 is SGHDN, CDR2 FVKESK. Variable domain in full (rest from reference TRBV14 and TRBJ2-1): EAGVTQFPSHSVIEKGQTVTLRCDPISGHDNLYWYRRVMGKEIKFLLHFVKESKQDESGMPNNRFLAERTGGTYSTLKVQPAELEDSGVYFCASSPIAGQTYEQFFGPGTRLTVL.